This T cell receptor (beta chain) was obtained from a study of T cell responses to AZD1222 COVID-19 vaccine. Clones were sequenced by immunoSEQ multiplex PCR, and TCRdb holds only the in-frame ones, with some missing. The data show 120,000 to 150,000 clones, roughly 91% seen once. Sample: peripheral blood, taken on day 0 of AZD1222 vaccination. This clonotype was sampled from an adult in good health.

The CDR3 DNA follows: TGTGCCAGCAGCTCAATGGCCCAAGAGACCCAGTACTTC. Translating it yields CASSSMAQETQYF. This sequence joins TRBV11-3 and TRBJ2-5; no clear D gene. CDR1 SGHNT and CDR2 YENEEA come from the germline V gene. Trimming removed 4 bases at V and 1 base at J, with 7 bases between. The CDR3 consists of 13 residues.